These 17 T cell receptor beta chains came from one sample sequenced in a study of radiation and T cells in renal cell carcinoma (dated by TCRdb to 2018 to 2020). Library method: the immunoSEQ multiplex PCR assay. This immuneACCESS table, as held by TCRdb, lists in-frame sequences with V and J called but not all clones. Of the missing ones, under half trace to an unresolved V gene in checked studies; the others have no known cause. The sample table shows about 170,000 clones, and about 87% are seen once. 10% to 12% of the sample is in the top ten clones. Sample time point, as interpreted from the label and publication: blood 4 weeks post-SBRT, at nephrectomy. The treatment or condition label here, explained by the study, means: 15 Gy SBRT to primary tumor, nephrectomy 4 weeks later. The sample here was blood, taken from a patient whose treatment included radiotherapy and nephrectomy. All receptors come from a woman in her forties or fifties with renal cell carcinoma.

The chain combines TRBV15 with TRBJ1-4, with TRBD1 as a possible D gene (6 bases). The germline V and J ends were trimmed by 1 base and 5 bases, with 8 bases remaining between them. Looked up from germline, CDR1 is LNHNV and CDR2 is YYDKDF (reference sequence). This CDR3 comprises 14 residues. CDR3 bases: TGTGCCACCAGCAGAGGTGACAGGAATGAAAAACTGTTTTTT. Translation: CATSRGDRNEKLFF.

The V and J genes are TRBV19 and TRBJ1-3; D is ambiguous. The CDR3 consists of 18 residues. Trimming removed 7 bases at V and 0 bases at J, with 22 bases between. CDR1 and CDR2 from the germline V gene are LNHDA and SQIVND (reference sequence). CDR3 loop: CASTDGLGELRSGNTIYF. CDR3 bases: TGTGCCAGTACCGATGGGTTGGGCGAGCTTCGCTCTGGAAACACCATATATTTT.

The genes are TRBV9 and TRBJ1-2; perhaps TRBD1 as D (6 bases). This CDR3 comprises 14 residues. Germline CDR1 is SGDLS and CDR2 is YYNGEE. Trimming removed 0 bases from V and 4 bases from J, with 10 bases in between. The CDR3: CASSVDQGTYGYTF. CDR3 in DNA: TGTGCCAGCAGCGTAGATCAGGGGACCTATGGCTACACCTTC.

The chain employs TRBV10-3 and TRBJ2-1; no clear D. Germline-derived CDR1 and CDR2 are ENHRY and SYGVKD. The CDR3 sequence is 17 residues long. Trimming took 0 bases from V and 5 from J, leaving 17 bases between them. The CDR3 sequence is CAISESLEREQNNEQFF. CDR3 nucleotide sequence: TGTGCCATCAGTGAGTCCTTAGAGAGAGAGCAGAACAATGAGCAGTTCTTC.

The V call is TRBV14, the J call TRBJ2-3; 13 positions match TRBD2. V trimming: 4 bases; J trimming: 3 bases; junction bases outside the gene matches: 4. The CDR3 is 16 amino acids. Per germline, CDR1 SGHDN and CDR2 FVKESK. CDR3 sequence reads: CASSPTSGGATDTQYF. DNA of the CDR3: TGTGCCAGCAGCCCAACTAGCGGGGGGGCAACAGATACGCAGTATTTT.

The chain employs TRBV19 and TRBJ1-5, with TRBD1 matching 10 bases. CDR1 is LNHDA and CDR2 is SQIVND in the germline V gene (reference sequence). With V trimmed by 4 bases and J by 7 bases, 7 bases remained unmatched. CDR3 length equals 15 residues. The CDR3 spells CASSSRTGGRQPQHF. CDR3 DNA: TGTGCCAGTAGTAGCAGGACAGGGGGAAGGCAGCCCCAGCATTTT.

V usage is TRBV2 and J usage is TRBJ1-2; 7 bases match TRBD1. CDR3 length equals 18 residues. Germline V lookup: CDR1 SNHLY, CDR2 FYNNEI. Trimming at V came to 2 bases and at J to 2 bases, leaving 14 bases not matched to a gene. The CDR3 sequence: CASSEQYPTGTSNYGYTF. The CDR3 region has the DNA TGTGCCAGCAGTGAACAGTACCCGACAGGGACTTCCAACTATGGCTACACCTTC.

On this clone: Other DNA sequences within the sample encode an identical CDR3. The rearrangement joins TRBV9 to TRBJ1-5; 9 bases match TRBD1. This CDR3 has 16 residues. The V gene's germline CDR1 is SGDLS and CDR2 YYNGEE. The V and J ends lost 0 bases and 1 base, in that order; junction bases with no gene match: 2. DNA for the CDR3: TGTGCCAGCAGCGTAGGGACAGGGGACAGCAATCAGCCCCAGCATTTT. Translation gives CASSVGTGDSNQPQHF. The whole variable domain, filled in from reference TRBV9 and TRBJ1-5, reads DSGVTQTPKHLITATGQRVTLRCSPRSGDLSVYWYQQSLDQGLQFLIQYYNGEERAKGNILERFSAQQFPDLHSELNLSSLELGDSALYFCASSVGTGDSNQPQHFGDGTRLSIL.

The CDR3 DNA follows: TGTGCCAGCAGCTTAGGGGACAGCCTAGGGAACACCATATATTTT. This sequence encodes CASSLGDSLGNTIYF. V and J are TRBV9 and TRBJ1-3, with 7 positions matching TRBD1. The CDR3 consists of 15 residues. The J segment lost 7 bases and the V segment lost 4 bases, leaving 11 bases of the junction unmatched. CDR1 is SGDLS and CDR2 is YYNGEE in the germline V gene.

The rearrangement uses TRBV12-5 and TRBJ2-5, with D possibly being TRBD2 (7 bases). There are 14 residues in the CDR3. Germline V lookup: CDR1 LGHNT, CDR2 FRNRAP. V was shortened by 0 bases and J by 4 bases, with 9 bases between the two germline ends. The DNA of the CDR3 is TGTGCTAGTGGTTTGGTCGGGGGGCGAGAGACCCAGTACTTC. Protein product: CASGLVGGRETQYF.

The rearrangement uses TRBV4-1 and TRBJ2-7; 9 bases agree with TRBD1. This CDR3 comprises 15 residues. The J segment lost 1 base and the V segment lost 2 bases, leaving 3 bases of the junction unmatched. The germline V gene has CDR1 MGHRA and CDR2 YSYEKL. DNA for the CDR3: TGCGCCAGCAGCCAACCGGGACAGGGATCCTACGAGCAGTACTTC. It translates to CASSQPGQGSYEQYF.

The chain joins TRBV9 to TRBJ1-3; no reliable D call. Trimming took off 1 base at V and 0 bases at J, with 11 bases between the two ends. The CDR3 covers 16 residues. CDR1 and CDR2 (germline): SGDLS, YYNGEE. DNA of the CDR3: TGTGCCAGCAGCGTAACGGTAACTCCCTCTGGAAACACCATATATTTT. It codes for CASSVTVTPSGNTIYF.

This sequence joins TRBV18 and TRBJ1-1; maybe TRBD1 (5 bases). The CDR3 loop spans 16 amino acids. The V gene lost 2 bases and the J gene lost 3 bases, with 16 bases spanning the gap. Germline V gives CDR1 KGHSH, CDR2 LQKENI. The CDR3 here is CASSPSLGVVDTEAFF. DNA for the CDR3: TGTGCCAGCTCACCATCCCTGGGGGTGGTTGACACTGAAGCTTTCTTT. The full variable domain, completed using reference TRBV18 and TRBJ1-1, is NAGVMQNPRHLVRRRGQEARLRCSPMKGHSHVYWYRQLPEEGLKFMVYLQKENIIDESGMPKERFSAEFPKEGPSILRIQQVVRGDSAAYFCASSPSLGVVDTEAFFGQGTRLTVV.

V is TRBV7-2 and J is TRBJ2-1, with 7 bases that match TRBD1. The germline gives CDR1 SGHTA, CDR2 FQGNSA. J lost 15 bases, V lost 5 bases, and 10 bases had no gene match. The CDR3 contains 12 residues. The CDR3 nucleotides are TGTGCCAGCAGCCTAGGTGGGACAGTTTCGTTCTTC. This codes for CASSLGGTVSFF.

The chain employs TRBV5-1 and TRBJ1-5; weak D call: TRBD1 (5 bases). From germline, CDR1 is SGHRS and CDR2 YFSETQ. The CDR3 is 14 residues long. Trimming took off 3 bases at V and 5 bases at J, with 12 bases between the two ends. The CDR3: CASSYTGLHQPQHF. The CDR3 DNA follows: TGCGCCAGCAGCTACACGGGACTCCATCAGCCCCAGCATTTT.

The CDR3 loop is CASSPGVRFEAFF. The CDR3 nucleotides are TGTGCCAGCAGCCCGGGTGTTCGCTTTGAAGCTTTCTTT. The rearrangement uses TRBV7-9 and TRBJ1-1; D not resolved. The CDR3 loop spans 13 amino acids. Deletions cut 5 bases from V and 7 bases from J, with 14 bases between. CDR1 and CDR2 (germline): SEHNR, FQNEAQ (reference sequence). The full variable domain, rest sourced from reference TRBV7-9 and TRBJ1-1, is DTGVSQNPRHKITKRGQNVTFRCDPISEHNRLYWYRQTLGQGPEFLTYFQNEAQLEKSRLLSDRFSAERPKGSFSTLEIQRTEQGDSAMYLCASSPGVRFEAFFGQGTRLTVV.

The rearrangement links TRBV29-1 to TRBJ1-2; D possibly corresponds to TRBD1 (5 bases). The CDR3 runs 14 residues. V was pared by 7 bases and J by 4 bases, with 19 bases between. CDR1 and CDR2 from the germline V gene are SQVTM and ANQGSEA. CDR3 sequence reads: CSATSRGDGYGYTF. The DNA for the CDR3 is TGCAGCGCCACGTCCCGGGGCGACGGCTATGGCTACACCTTC. Based on the CDR3 plus reference TRBV29-1 and TRBJ1-2, the full variable domain is SAVISQKPSRDICQRGTSLTIQCQVDSQVTMMFWYRQQPGQSLTLIATANQGSEATYESGFVIDKFPISRPNLTFSTLTVSNMSPEDSSIYLCSATSRGDGYGYTFGSGTRLTVV.